This T cell receptor beta chain comes out of a study of blood T cell repertoires in COVID-19. On the study more broadly: Samples taken during acute and convalescent COVID-19 were collected in the United States, Italy and Spain.

Trimming removed 6 bases at V and 1 base at J, with 12 bases between. Germline V gene lookup returns CDR1 SNHLY and CDR2 FYNNEI. The CDR3 consists of 15 residues. Produced via immunoSEQ multiplex PCR; TCRdb's table is partial and in-frame only. This sample has about 200,000 clones, with more than 85% found just once. The chain has TRBV2 and TRBJ2-2; possible D gene TRBD2, 5 bases. Sequencing input: peripheral blood. The sequence was obtained from a man aged 60 to 69 with COVID-19, enrolled during active disease. CDR3 bases: TGTGCCAGCAGAACGACCGGACTGAACACCGGGGAGCTGTTTTTT. Encoded protein: CASRTTGLNTGELFF.